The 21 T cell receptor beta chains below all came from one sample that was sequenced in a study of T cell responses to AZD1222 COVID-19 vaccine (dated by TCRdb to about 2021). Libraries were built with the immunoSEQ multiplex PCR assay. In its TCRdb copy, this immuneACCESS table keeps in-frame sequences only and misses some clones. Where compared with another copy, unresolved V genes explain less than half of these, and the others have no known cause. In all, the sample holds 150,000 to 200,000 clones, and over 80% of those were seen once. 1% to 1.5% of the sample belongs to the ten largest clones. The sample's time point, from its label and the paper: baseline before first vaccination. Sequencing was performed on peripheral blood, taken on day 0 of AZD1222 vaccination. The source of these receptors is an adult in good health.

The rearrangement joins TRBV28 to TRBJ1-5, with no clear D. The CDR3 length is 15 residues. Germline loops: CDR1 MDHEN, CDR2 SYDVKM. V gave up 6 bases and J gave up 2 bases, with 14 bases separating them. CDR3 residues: CASRQGGLGNQPQHF. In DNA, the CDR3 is TGTGCCAGCAGACAAGGCGGGTTGGGCAATCAGCCCCAGCATTTT.

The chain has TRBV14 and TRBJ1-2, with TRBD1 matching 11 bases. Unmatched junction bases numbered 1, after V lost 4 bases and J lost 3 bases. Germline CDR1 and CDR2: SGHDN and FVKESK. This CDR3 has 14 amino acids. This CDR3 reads CASSRGQGDYGYTF. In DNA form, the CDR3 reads TGTGCCAGCAGCCGGGGACAGGGGGACTATGGCTACACCTTC.

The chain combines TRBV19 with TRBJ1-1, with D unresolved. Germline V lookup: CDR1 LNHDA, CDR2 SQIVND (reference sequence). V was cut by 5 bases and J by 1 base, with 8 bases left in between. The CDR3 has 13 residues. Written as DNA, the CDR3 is TGTGCCAGTAGTTATTACAGGAACACTGAAGCTTTCTTT. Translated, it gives CASSYYRNTEAFF.

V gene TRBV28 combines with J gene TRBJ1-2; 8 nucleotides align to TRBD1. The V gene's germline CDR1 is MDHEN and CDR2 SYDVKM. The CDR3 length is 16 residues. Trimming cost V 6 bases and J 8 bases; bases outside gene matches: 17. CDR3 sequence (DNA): TGTGCCAGCAGGGGATCAGTACAGGGGGTGATTGGAGGCTACACCTTC. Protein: CASRGSVQGVIGGYTF.

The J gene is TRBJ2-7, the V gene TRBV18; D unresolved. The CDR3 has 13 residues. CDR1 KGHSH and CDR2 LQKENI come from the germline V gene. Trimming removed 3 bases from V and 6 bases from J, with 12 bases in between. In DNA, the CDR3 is TGTGCCAGCTCACCCCCAGAGAACGCCGAGCAGTACTTC. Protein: CASSPPENAEQYF.

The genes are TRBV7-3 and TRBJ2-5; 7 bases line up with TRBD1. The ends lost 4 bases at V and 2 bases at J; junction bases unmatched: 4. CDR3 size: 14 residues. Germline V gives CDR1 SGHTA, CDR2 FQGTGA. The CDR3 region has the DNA TGTGCCAGCAGCTGTCGGGACAGACAAGAGACCCAGTACTTC. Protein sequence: CASSCRDRQETQYF.

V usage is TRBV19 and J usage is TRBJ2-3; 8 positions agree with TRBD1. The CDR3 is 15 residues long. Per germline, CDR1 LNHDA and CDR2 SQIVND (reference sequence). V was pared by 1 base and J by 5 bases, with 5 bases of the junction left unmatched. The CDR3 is CASSIGTGSGDTQYF. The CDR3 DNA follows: TGTGCCAGTAGTATAGGGACAGGGTCGGGAGATACGCAGTATTTT.

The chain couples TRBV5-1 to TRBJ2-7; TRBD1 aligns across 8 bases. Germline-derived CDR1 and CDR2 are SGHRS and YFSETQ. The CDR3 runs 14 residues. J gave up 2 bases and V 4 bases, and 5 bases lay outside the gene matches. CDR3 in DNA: TGCGCCAGCAGCGGCGGACAGGGAACCTACGAGCAGTACTTC. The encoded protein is CASSGGQGTYEQYF. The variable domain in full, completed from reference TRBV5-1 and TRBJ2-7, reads KAGVTQTPRYLIKTRGQQVTLSCSPISGHRSVSWYQQTPGQGLQFLFEYFSETQRNKGNFPGRFSGRQFSNSRSEMNVSTLELGDSALYLCASSGGQGTYEQYFGPGTRLTVT.

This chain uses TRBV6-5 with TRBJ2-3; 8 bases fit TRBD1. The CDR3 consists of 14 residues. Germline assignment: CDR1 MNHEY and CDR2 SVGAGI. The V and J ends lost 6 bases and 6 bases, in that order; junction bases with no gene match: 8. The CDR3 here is CASSTQGASDTQYF. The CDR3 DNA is TGTGCCAGCAGCACCCAGGGGGCATCGGATACGCAGTATTTT.

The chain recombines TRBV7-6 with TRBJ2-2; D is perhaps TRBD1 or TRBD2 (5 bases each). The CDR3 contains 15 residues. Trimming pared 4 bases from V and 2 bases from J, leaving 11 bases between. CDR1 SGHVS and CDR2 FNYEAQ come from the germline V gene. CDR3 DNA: TGTGCCAGCAGCTGGGACGTCAGCAACACCGGGGAGCTGTTTTTT. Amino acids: CASSWDVSNTGELFF.

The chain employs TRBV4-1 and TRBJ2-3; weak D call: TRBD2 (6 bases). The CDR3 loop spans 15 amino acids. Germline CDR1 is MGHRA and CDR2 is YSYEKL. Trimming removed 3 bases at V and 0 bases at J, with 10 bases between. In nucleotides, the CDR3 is TGCGCCAGCAGCCAGCGGGGCATTAGCACAGATACGCAGTATTTT. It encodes CASSQRGISTDTQYF.

This CDR3 reads CASSGAGGRQETQYF. CDR3 coding DNA: TGTGCCAGCAGCGGAGCGGGGGGGCGACAAGAGACCCAGTACTTC. V is TRBV9 and J is TRBJ2-5; TRBD2 matches at 10 bases. The CDR3 covers 15 residues. Trimming removed 3 bases from V and 2 bases from J; junction bases left unmatched: 4. Germline CDR1 and CDR2: SGDLS and YYNGEE.

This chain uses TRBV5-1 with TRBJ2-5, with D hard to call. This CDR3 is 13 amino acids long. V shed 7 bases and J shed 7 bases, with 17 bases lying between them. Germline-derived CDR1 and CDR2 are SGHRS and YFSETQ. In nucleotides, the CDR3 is TGCGCCAGCGGACCCTCTAAACCGTCGACCCAGTACTTC. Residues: CASGPSKPSTQYF.

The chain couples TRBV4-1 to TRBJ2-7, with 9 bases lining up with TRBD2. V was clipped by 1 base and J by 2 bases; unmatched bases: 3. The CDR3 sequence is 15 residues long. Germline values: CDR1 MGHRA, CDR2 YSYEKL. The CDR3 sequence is CASSQVAGATYEQYF. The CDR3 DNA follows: TGCGCCAGCAGCCAAGTAGCGGGGGCAACCTACGAGCAGTACTTC.

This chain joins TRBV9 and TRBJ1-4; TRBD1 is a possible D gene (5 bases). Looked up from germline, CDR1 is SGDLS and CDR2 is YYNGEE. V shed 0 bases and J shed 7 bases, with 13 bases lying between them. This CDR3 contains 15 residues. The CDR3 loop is CASSVVGQGPEKLFF. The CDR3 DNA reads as TGTGCCAGCAGCGTAGTCGGGCAGGGCCCTGAAAAACTGTTTTTT.

CDR3 sequence (DNA): TGTGCCAGCAATCTAGGAGCTAGCGGGGGGGCCGGTGAGCAGTTCTTC. Translating it yields CASNLGASGGAGEQFF. The V and J genes are TRBV3-1 (or the pseudogene TRBV3-2) and TRBJ2-1, with 12 bases identical to TRBD2. Germline V lookup: CDR1 LGHDT, CDR2 YNNKEL (reference sequence). V lost 7 bases and J lost 9; bases outside the gene matches: 13. The CDR3 is made up of 16 amino acids.

The CDR3 reads CASRAQDRGFYEQYF. CDR3 coding DNA: TGTGCCAGCAGAGCACAGGACAGGGGATTTTACGAGCAGTACTTC. The chain is built from TRBV2 and TRBJ2-7; 9 nucleotides align to TRBD1. The V gene's germline CDR1 is SNHLY and CDR2 FYNNEI. J was trimmed by 4 bases and V by 6 bases; bases with no gene match: 10. The CDR3 is 15 amino acids.

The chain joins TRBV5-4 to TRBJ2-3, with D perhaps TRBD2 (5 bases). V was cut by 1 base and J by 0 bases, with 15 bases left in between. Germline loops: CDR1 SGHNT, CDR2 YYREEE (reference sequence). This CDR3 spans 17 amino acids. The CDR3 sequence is CASSLFLALTSTDTQYF. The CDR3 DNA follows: TGTGCCAGCAGCTTGTTTCTAGCCTTAACTAGCACAGATACGCAGTATTTT. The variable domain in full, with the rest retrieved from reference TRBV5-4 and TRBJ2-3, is ETGVTQSPTHLIKTRGQQVTLRCSSQSGHNTVSWYQQALGQGPQFIFQYYREEENGRGNFPPRFSGLQFPNYSSELNVNALELDDSALYLCASSLFLALTSTDTQYFGPGTRLTVL.

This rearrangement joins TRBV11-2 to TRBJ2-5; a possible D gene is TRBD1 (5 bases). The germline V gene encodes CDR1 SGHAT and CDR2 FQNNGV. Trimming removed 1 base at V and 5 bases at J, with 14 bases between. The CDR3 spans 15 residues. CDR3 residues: CASSLGGARSETQYF. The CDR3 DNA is TGTGCCAGCAGCTTAGGTGGGGCGCGATCGGAGACCCAGTACTTC.

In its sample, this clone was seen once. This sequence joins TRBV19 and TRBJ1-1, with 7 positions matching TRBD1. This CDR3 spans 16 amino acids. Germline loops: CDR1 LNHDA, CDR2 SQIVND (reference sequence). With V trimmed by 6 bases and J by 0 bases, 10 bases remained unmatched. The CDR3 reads CASRITGEGMNTEAFF. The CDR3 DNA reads TGTGCCAGTAGGATTACAGGGGAGGGAATGAACACTGAAGCTTTCTTT.

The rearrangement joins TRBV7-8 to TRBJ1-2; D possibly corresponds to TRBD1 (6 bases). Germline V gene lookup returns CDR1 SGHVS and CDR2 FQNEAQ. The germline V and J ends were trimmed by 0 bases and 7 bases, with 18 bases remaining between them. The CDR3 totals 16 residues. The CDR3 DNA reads TGTGCCAGCAGCTTAGCCCCCAGACCGGGGGCAATTGGCTACACCTTC. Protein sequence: CASSLAPRPGAIGYTF.